This TCR beta chain was found in a study of siplizumab effects on memory and regulatory T cells. Method: immunoSEQ multiplex PCR; TCRdb's copy keeps in-frame clones and lacks some. The sample holds 15,000 to 20,000 clones, about 45% seen once. Comment on this clone: What it binds is not known.

Between the trimmed V and J ends, which lost 3 bases and 0 bases, there was a span of 12 bases. Germline CDR1 and CDR2: SGHRS and YFSETQ. The CDR3 has 15 amino acids. The cells of the mixed lymphocyte reaction underwent a roughly 6-day coculture at 37°C. The authors labelled responder PBMCs with CFSE and stimulator PBMCs with Violet Dye, and mixed them 1:1. The V and J genes are TRBV5-1 and TRBJ1-1; D is unresolved. Sequenced material: CFSE-low (dividing) CD4+ T cells sorted from an allogeneic mixed lymphocyte reaction. This TCR was recovered from a human donor in good health; the cells came from an allogeneic mixed lymphocyte reaction. Some clones in this sample may be carry-over from other donors' samples. DNA for the CDR3: TGCGCCAGCAGCTCTCAGAGATTGATGAACACTGAAGCTTTCTTT. This codes for CASSSQRLMNTEAFF. Filled out from reference TRBV5-1 and TRBJ1-1, the complete variable domain reads KAGVTQTPRYLIKTRGQQVTLSCSPISGHRSVSWYQQTPGQGLQFLFEYFSETQRNKGNFPGRFSGRQFSNSRSEMNVSTLELGDSALYLCASSSQRLMNTEAFFGQGTRLTVV.